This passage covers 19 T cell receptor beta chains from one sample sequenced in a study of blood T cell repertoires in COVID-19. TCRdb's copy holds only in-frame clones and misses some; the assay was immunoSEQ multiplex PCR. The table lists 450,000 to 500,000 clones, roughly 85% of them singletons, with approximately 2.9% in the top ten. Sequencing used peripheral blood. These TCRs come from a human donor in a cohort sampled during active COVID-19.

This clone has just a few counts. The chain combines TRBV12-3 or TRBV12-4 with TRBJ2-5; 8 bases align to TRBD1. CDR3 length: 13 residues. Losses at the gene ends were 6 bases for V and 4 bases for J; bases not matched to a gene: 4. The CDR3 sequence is CASRDRVGETQYF. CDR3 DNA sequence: TGTGCCAGCAGGGACAGGGTCGGAGAGACCCAGTACTTC.

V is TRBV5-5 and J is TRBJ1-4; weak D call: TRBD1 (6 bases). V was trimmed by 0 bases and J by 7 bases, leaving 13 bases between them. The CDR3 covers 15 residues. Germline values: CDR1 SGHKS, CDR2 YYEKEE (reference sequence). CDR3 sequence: CASSLEDREFEKLFF. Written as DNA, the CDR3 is TGTGCCAGCAGCTTGGAGGACAGAGAGTTTGAAAAACTGTTTTTT.

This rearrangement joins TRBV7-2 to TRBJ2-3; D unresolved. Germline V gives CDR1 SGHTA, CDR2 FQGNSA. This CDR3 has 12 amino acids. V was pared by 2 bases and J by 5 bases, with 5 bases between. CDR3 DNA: TGTGCCAGCAGCTTACTGTTAGATACGCAGTATTTT. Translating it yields CASSLLLDTQYF. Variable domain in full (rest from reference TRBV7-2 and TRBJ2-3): GAGVSQSPSNKVTEKGKDVELRCDPISGHTALYWYRQSLGQGLEFLIYFQGNSAPDKSGLPSDRFSAERTGGSVSTLTIQRTQQEDSAVYLCASSLLLDTQYFGPGTRLTVL.

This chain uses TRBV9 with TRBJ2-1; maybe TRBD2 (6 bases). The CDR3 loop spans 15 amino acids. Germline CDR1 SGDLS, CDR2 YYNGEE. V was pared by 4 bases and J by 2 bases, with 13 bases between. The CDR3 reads CASSRDFATYNEQFF. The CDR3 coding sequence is TGTGCCAGCAGCAGGGACTTCGCGACCTACAATGAGCAGTTCTTC. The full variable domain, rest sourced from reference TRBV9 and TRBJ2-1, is DSGVTQTPKHLITATGQRVTLRCSPRSGDLSVYWYQQSLDQGLQFLIQYYNGEERAKGNILERFSAQQFPDLHSELNLSSLELGDSALYFCASSRDFATYNEQFFGPGTRLTVL.

The CDR3 DNA reads as TGTGCCAGCAGCGTAGTGTTTAGCGGGGGGGAGCTGTTTTTT. Its translation: CASSVVFSGGELFF. The V gene is TRBV9, the J gene TRBJ2-2; 7 nucleotides match TRBD2. Germline V gene sequence: CDR1 SGDLS, CDR2 YYNGEE. This CDR3 comprises 14 residues. V was pared by 0 bases and J by 8 bases, with 4 bases of the junction left unmatched.

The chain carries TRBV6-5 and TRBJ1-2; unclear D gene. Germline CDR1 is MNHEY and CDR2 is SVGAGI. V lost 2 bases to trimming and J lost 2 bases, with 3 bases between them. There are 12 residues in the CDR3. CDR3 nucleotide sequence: TGTGCCAGCAGTTACACAAACTATGGCTACACCTTC. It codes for CASSYTNYGYTF.

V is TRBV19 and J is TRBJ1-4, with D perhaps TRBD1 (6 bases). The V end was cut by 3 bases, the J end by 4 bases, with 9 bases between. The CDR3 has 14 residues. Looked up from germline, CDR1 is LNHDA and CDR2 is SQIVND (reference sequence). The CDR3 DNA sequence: TGTGCCAGTAGTATGGGACACGGTAATGAAAAACTGTTTTTT. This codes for CASSMGHGNEKLFF. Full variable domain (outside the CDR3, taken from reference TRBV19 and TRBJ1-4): DGGITQSPKYLFRKEGQNVTLSCEQNLNHDAMYWYRQDPGQGLRLIYYSQIVNDFQKGDIAEGYSVSREKKESFPLTVTSAQKNPTAFYLCASSMGHGNEKLFFGSGTQLSVL.

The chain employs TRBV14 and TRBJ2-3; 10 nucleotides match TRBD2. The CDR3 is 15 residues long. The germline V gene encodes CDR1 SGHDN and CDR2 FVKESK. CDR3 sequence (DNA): TGTGCATCCAGCAGCGGGACTAGCGTTTCAGATACGCAGTATTTT. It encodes CASSSGTSVSDTQYF.

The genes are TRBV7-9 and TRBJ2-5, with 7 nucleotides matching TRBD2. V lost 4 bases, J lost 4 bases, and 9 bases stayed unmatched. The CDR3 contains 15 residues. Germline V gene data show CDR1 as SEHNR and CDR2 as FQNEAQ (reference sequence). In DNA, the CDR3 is TGTGCCAGCAGCTGGACCTTAGCGGGTAGAGAGACCCAGTACTTC. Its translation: CASSWTLAGRETQYF.

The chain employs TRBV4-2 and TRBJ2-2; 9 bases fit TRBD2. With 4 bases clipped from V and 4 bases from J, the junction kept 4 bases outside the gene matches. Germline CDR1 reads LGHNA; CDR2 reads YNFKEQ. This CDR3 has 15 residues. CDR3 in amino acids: CASSRAGGGTGELFF. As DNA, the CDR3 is TGTGCCAGCAGCCGGGCGGGAGGGGGCACCGGGGAGCTGTTTTTT.

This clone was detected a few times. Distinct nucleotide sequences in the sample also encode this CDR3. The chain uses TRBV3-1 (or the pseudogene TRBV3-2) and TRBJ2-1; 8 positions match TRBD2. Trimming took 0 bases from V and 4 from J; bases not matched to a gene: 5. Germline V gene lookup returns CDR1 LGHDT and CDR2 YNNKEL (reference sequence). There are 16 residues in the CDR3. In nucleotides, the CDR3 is TGTGCCAGCAGCCAAGATGGCACTAGCGGTTACAATGAGCAGTTCTTC. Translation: CASSQDGTSGYNEQFF.

The CDR3 region is CASSLAQGNTIYF. The CDR3 bases are TGTGCCAGCAGCTTAGCACAGGGAAACACCATATATTTT. The chain is built from TRBV11-2 and TRBJ1-3; D remains unclear. CDR3 length: 13 residues. CDR1 is SGHAT and CDR2 is FQNNGV in the germline V gene. The germline V and J ends were trimmed by 1 base and 4 bases, with 5 bases remaining between them.

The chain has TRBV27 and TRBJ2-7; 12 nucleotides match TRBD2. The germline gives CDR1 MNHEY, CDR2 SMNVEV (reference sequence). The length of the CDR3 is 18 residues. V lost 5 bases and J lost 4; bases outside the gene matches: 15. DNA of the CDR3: TGTGCCAGCAGTGACGGGACTAGCGGGCCTCAGGCAACTTACGAGCAGTACTTC. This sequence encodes CASSDGTSGPQATYEQYF.

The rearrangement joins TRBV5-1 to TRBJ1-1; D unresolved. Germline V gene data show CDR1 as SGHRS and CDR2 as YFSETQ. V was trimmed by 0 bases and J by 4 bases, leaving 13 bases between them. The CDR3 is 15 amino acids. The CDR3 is CASSLGTGRATEAFF. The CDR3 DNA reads TGCGCCAGCAGCTTGGGGACTGGGAGGGCCACTGAAGCTTTCTTT.

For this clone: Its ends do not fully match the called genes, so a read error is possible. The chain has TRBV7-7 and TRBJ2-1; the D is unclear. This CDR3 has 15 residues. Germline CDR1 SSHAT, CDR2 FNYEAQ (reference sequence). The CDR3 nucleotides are TGTGCTAGCAGCCCTGACACGGCCTCCTACAATGAGCAGTTCTTC. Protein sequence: CASSPDTASYNEQFF.

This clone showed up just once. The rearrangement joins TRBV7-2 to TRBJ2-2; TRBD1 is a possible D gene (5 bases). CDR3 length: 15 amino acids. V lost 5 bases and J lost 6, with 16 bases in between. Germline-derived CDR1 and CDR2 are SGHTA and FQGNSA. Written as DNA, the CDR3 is TGTGCCAGCAGCACCAGGGCGTTCGGGCCCGGGGAGCTGTTTTTT. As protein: CASSTRAFGPGELFF.

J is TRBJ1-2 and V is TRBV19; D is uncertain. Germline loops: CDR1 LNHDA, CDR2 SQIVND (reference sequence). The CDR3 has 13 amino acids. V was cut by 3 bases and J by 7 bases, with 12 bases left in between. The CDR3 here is CASSIISVAGYTF. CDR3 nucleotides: TGTGCCAGTAGTATTATCTCCGTAGCTGGCTACACCTTC.

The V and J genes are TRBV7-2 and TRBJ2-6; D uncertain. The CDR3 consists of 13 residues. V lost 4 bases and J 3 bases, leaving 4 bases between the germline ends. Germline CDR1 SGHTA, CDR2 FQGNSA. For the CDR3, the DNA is TGTGCCAGCAGCTCCGGTGGGGCCAACGTCCTGACTTTC. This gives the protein CASSSGGANVLTF.

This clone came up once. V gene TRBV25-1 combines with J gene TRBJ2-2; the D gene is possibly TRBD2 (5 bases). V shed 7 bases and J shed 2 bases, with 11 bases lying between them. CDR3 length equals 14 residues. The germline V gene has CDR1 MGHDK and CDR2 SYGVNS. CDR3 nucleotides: TGTGCCAGCATAGGACTGGCTAACACCGGGGAGCTGTTTTTT. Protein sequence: CASIGLANTGELFF.